The sequence of this T cell receptor beta chain was determined in a study of OX40 agonist ivuxolimab in advanced cancers. For the study at large: Patients enrolled in dose escalation were diagnosed with hepatocellular carcinoma, melanoma, renal cell or head and neck cancer.

Study-wide findings and caveats: CD4+ and CD8+ blood T cells expanded clonally by week 6 at 0.1 to 3.0 mg/kg. Low normalized T-cell clonal expansion also characterized some of the nonresponders.

This clone appeared a single time. Its antigen is undetermined. It was autoimmune disease history or systemic immunosuppression that excluded patients. The repertoire was sequenced with immunoSEQ multiplex PCR; TCRdb's copy has only in-frame clones and lacks some. The repertoire has more than 55,000 clones, 80% to 90% of them found once; the top ten carry more than 0.9%. The CDR3 has 13 amino acids. Per germline, CDR1 LNHNV and CDR2 YYDKDF (reference sequence). V lost 4 bases, J lost 7 bases, and 11 bases lay in between. The sample here was CD4+ or CD8+ T cells sorted from blood, taken in a trial of the OX40 agonist ivuxolimab. The clonotype was recovered from an adult with an advanced solid tumor such as melanoma, head and neck, liver or kidney cancer. The chain uses TRBV15 and TRBJ1-5, with D uncertain. Written as DNA, the CDR3 is TGTGCCACCAGCAATAGGGTCGGACAGCCCCAGCATTTT. Protein: CATSNRVGQPQHF. Based on the CDR3 plus reference TRBV15 and TRBJ1-5, the full variable domain is DAMVIQNPRYQVTQFGKPVTLSCSQTLNHNVMYWYQQKSSQAPKLLFHYYDKDFNNEADTPDNFQSRRPNTSFCFLDIRSPGLGDTAMYLCATSNRVGQPQHFGDGTRLSIL.